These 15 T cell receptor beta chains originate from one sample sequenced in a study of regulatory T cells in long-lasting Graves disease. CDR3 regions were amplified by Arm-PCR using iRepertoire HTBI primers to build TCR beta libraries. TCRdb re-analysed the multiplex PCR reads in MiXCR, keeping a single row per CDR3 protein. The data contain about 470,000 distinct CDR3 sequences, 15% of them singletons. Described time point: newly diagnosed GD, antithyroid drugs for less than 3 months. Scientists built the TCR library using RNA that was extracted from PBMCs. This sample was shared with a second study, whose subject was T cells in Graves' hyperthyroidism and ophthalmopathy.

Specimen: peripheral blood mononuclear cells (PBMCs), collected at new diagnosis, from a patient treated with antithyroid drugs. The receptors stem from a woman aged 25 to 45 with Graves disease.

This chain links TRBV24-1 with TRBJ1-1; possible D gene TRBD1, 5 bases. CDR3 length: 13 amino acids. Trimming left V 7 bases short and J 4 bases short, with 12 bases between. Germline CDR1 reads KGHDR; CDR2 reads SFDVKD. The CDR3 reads CATSGAWGTEAFF. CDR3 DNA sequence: TGTGCCACCAGCGGGGCGTGGGGCACTGAAGCTTTCTTT.

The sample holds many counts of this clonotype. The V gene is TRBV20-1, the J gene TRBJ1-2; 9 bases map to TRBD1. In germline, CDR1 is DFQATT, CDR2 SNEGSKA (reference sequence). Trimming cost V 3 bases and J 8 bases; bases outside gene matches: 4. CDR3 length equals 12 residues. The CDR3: CSASGTGPGYTF. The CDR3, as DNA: TGCAGTGCTAGCGGGACAGGGCCCGGCTACACCTTC.

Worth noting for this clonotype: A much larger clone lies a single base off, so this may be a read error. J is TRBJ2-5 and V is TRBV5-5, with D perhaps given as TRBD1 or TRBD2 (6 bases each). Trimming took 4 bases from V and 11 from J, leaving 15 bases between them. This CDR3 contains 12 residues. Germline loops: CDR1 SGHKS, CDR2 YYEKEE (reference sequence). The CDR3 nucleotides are TGTGCCAGCAGCGAGTGGGGGGCGGAGCAGTACTTC. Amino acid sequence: CASSEWGAEQYF.

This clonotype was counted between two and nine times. This CDR3 reads CASSFRGGDTEAFF. In DNA form, the CDR3 reads TGCGCCAGCAGCTTCCGGGGGGGAGACACTGAAGCTTTCTTT. J is TRBJ1-1 and V is TRBV5-1; tentative D call: TRBD1 (5 bases). V gave up 2 bases and J gave up 3 bases, with 11 bases separating them. CDR3 size: 14 residues. Germline V gene data show CDR1 as SGHRS and CDR2 as YFSETQ.

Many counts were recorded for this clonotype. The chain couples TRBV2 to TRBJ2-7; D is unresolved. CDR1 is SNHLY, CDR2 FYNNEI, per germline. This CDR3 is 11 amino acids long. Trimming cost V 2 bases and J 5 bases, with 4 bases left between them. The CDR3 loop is CASSESNEQYF. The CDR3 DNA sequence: TGTGCCAGCAGTGAATCGAACGAGCAGTACTTC.

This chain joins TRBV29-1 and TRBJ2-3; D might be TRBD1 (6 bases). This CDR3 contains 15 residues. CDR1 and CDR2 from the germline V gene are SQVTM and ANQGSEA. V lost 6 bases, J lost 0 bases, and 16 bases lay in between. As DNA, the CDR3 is TGCAGCGTAACACAGGGTGCCACTAGCACAGATACGCAGTATTTT. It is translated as CSVTQGATSTDTQYF.

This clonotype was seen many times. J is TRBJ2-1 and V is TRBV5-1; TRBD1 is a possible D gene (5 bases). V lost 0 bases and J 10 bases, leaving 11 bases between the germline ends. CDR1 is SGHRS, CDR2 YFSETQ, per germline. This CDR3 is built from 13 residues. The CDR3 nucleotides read TGCGCCAGCAGCTTGGGGGGCCCCAGCGAGCAGTTCTTC. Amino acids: CASSLGGPSEQFF. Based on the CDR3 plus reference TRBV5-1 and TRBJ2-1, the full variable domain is KAGVTQTPRYLIKTRGQQVTLSCSPISGHRSVSWYQQTPGQGLQFLFEYFSETQRNKGNFPGRFSGRQFSNSRSEMNVSTLELGDSALYLCASSLGGPSEQFFGPGTRLTVL.

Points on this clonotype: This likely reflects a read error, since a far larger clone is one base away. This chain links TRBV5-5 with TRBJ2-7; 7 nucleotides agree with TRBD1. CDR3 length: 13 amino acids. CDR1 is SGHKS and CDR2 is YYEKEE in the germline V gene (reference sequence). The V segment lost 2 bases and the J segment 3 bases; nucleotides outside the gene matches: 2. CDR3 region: CASSLYRGYEQYF. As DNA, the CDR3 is TGTGCCAGCAGCTTATACAGGGGCTACGAGCAGTACTTC.

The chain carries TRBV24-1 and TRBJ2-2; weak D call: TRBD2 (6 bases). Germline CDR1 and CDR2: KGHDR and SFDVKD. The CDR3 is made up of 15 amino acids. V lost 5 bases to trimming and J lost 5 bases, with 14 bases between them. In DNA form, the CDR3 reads TGTGCCACCAGTGCCCGGGACTCAGGAACCGGGGAGCTGTTTTTT. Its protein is CATSARDSGTGELFF.

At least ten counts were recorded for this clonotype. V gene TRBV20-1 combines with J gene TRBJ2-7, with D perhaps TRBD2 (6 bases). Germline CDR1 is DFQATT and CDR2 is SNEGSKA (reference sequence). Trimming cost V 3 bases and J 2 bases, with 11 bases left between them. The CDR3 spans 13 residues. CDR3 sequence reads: CSARAGTPYEQYF. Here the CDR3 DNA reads TGCAGTGCTAGGGCGGGAACACCCTACGAGCAGTACTTC.

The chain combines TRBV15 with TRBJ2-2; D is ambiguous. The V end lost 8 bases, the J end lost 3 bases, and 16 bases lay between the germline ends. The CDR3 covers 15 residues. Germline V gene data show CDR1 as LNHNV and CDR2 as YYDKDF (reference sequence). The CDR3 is CATLSSTAYTGELFF. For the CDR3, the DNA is TGTGCCACCCTTTCTTCGACGGCTTACACCGGGGAGCTGTTTTTT.

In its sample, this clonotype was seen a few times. CDR3: CASSQVSSGTSTDTQYF. CDR3 sequence (DNA): TGCGCCAGCAGCCAAGTTTCTAGCGGGACTAGCACAGATACGCAGTATTTT. The chain links TRBV4-1 to TRBJ2-3; 9 bases map to TRBD2. Germline CDR1 and CDR2: MGHRA and YSYEKL. The CDR3 contains 17 residues. The junction had 5 bases not matched to a gene; V was cut back by 1 base and J by 0 bases.

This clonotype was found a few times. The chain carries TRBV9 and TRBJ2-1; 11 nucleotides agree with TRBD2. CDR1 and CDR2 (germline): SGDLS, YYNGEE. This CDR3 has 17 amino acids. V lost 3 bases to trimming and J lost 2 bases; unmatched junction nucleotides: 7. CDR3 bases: TGTGCCAGCAGCGGGGGAGTTAGCGGGAGGGCCTACAATGAGCAGTTCTTC. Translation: CASSGGVSGRAYNEQFF. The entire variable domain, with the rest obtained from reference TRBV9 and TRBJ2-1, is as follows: DSGVTQTPKHLITATGQRVTLRCSPRSGDLSVYWYQQSLDQGLQFLIQYYNGEERAKGNILERFSAQQFPDLHSELNLSSLELGDSALYFCASSGGVSGRAYNEQFFGPGTRLTVL.

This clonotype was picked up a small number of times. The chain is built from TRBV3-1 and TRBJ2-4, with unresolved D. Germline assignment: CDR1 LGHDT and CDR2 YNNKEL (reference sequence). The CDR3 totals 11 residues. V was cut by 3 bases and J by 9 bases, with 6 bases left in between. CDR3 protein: CASSHKSIQYF. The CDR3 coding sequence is TGTGCCAGCAGCCACAAGAGCATTCAGTACTTC.

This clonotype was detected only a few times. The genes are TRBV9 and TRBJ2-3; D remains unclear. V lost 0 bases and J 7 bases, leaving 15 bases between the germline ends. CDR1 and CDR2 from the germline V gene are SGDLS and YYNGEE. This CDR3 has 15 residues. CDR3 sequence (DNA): TGTGCCAGCAGCGTAGGTATTGGGGATCTACATACGCAGTATTTT. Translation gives CASSVGIGDLHTQYF.